This TCR beta chain was sequenced during a study of blood T cells in healthy people across ages. Study-wide results and limits: Diversity of TCR beta per million T cells declined in a roughly linear way with age. The long-lived group displayed more naive CD4+ cells, plus higher diversity, than the aged donors did.

CDR1 is SGDLS and CDR2 is YYNGEE in the germline V gene. This CDR3 has 17 amino acids. V lost 4 bases, J lost 1 base, and 11 bases stayed unmatched. On this clonotype: The antigen is unknown.

A second about 7 to 11 cycle PCR used barcoded and J-beta primers. One entry per CDR3 protein results from TCRdb running MiXCR on the 5' RACE reads. The sample holds 890,000 or so distinct CDR3 sequences, about 59% seen once. This clonotype was sampled from a man aged 30-40 years in good health. The sequencing input was blood. The chain links TRBV9 to TRBJ2-3; 8 nucleotides align to TRBD1. CDR3: CASSTPNRGSGTDTQYF. Here the CDR3 DNA reads TGTGCCAGCAGCACCCCGAACAGGGGGTCGGGCACAGATACGCAGTATTTT.